The source of this T cell receptor (beta chain) is a study of blood T cell repertoires in COVID-19. This clone has only a few counts. The CDR3 sequence is 12 residues long. V was clipped by 4 bases and J by 4 bases, with 7 bases between them. In germline, CDR1 is KGHDR, CDR2 SFDVKD. In the original analysis: Researchers report that nucleated cell counts were estimated from reference gene primer amplification. The data were produced by immunoSEQ multiplex PCR, yet TCRdb's version contains in-frame clones alone and is incomplete. V, J and clone size derive from that table, while D and trimming were established from the DNA sequence. The sample comprises over 110,000 clones, roughly 82% of which are singletons, and 10% to 15% rests with the top ten.

This sequence joins TRBV24-1 and TRBJ2-7; a possible D gene is TRBD1 (6 bases). Sequenced material: peripheral blood. The receptor's source is a man older than 75 with acute or convalescent COVID-19. The CDR3 protein is CATSEQGYEQYF. CDR3 bases: TGTGCCACCAGTGAACAGGGTTACGAGCAGTACTTC.